This T cell receptor (beta chain) was sequenced during a study of radiation and T cells in renal cell carcinoma. Whole-study findings and limits: No pretreatment tumor biopsies were available for baseline clonotypes. Top tumor clonotypes rose in blood 2 weeks post-radiation, then contracted.

Method: immunoSEQ multiplex PCR; TCRdb's copy keeps in-frame clones and lacks some. The sample yields over 85,000 clones, over 80% seen once. Details on this clone: Its specificity is not known.

The CDR3 has 14 residues. The germline V gene encodes CDR1 SNHLY and CDR2 FYNNEI. The time point denotes: blood 4 weeks post-SBRT, at nephrectomy. Regarding treatment: 15 Gy SBRT to primary tumor, nephrectomy 4 weeks later. The patient's renal cell carcinoma had clear cell pathology. The sequencing here drew on blood, taken from a patient whose treatment included radiotherapy and nephrectomy. The source of this sequence is a man aged 45-60 years with renal cell carcinoma. The chain employs TRBV2 and TRBJ2-3, with D possibly being TRBD2 (5 bases). CDR3 loop: CVFNRGDGPDTQYF. The CDR3 region has the DNA TGTGTCTTTAATCGGGGTGATGGACCAGATACGCAGTATTTT.